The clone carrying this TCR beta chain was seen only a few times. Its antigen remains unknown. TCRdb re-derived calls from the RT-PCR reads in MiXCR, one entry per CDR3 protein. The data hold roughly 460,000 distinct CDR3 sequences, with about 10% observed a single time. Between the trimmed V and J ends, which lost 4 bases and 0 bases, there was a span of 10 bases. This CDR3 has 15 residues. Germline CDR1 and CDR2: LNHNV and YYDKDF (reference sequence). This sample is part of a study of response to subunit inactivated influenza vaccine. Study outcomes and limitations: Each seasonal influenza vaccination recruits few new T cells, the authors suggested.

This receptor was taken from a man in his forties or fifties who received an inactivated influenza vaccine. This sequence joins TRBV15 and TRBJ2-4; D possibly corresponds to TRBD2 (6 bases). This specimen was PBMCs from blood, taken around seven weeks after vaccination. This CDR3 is CATSKEGLAKNIQYF. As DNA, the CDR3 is TGTGCCACCAGCAAAGAGGGACTAGCCAAAAACATTCAGTACTTC. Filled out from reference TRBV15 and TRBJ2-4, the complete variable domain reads DAMVIQNPRYQVTQFGKPVTLSCSQTLNHNVMYWYQQKSSQAPKLLFHYYDKDFNNEADTPDNFQSRRPNTSFCFLDIRSPGLGDTAMYLCATSKEGLAKNIQYFGAGTRLSVL.